These 21 T cell receptor beta chains originate from one sample sequenced in a study of spatial heterogeneity in lung cancer. Each CDR3 protein gets one entry after TCRdb re-called the 5' RACE reads with MiXCR. The data show approximately 40,000 distinct CDR3 sequences, with almost 7% seen just once and around 43% held by the top ten. Regarding time point: sample taken at primary tumor resection. The source material was PBMCs, sampled at surgery. Every receptor here comes from a female donor with early-stage non-small cell lung cancer.

This clonotype was recorded at least ten times. This sequence joins TRBV4-1 and TRBJ1-2; 9 positions match TRBD1. Losses at the gene ends were 3 bases for V and 3 bases for J; bases not matched to a gene: 8. The CDR3 consists of 16 residues. Germline CDR1 reads MGHRA; CDR2 reads YSYEKL. DNA for the CDR3: TGCGCCAGCAGCCAGCCGGGACAGGGAGGCGACTATGGCTACACCTTC. This sequence encodes CASSQPGQGGDYGYTF.

This clonotype was picked up many times. The chain employs TRBV11-2 and TRBJ1-1, with 8 bases identical to TRBD1. CDR1 and CDR2 from the germline V gene are SGHAT and FQNNGV. The CDR3 totals 16 residues. V trimming: 2 bases; J trimming: 9 bases; junction bases outside the gene matches: 14. In DNA form, the CDR3 reads TGTGCCAGCAGCTTATATTGGGACAGGCCCCTTGAACAAGCTTTCTTT. The encoded protein is CASSLYWDRPLEQAFF.

The chain employs TRBV20-1 and TRBJ2-3; D tentatively fits TRBD1 or TRBD2 (6 bases each). V dropped 3 bases and J dropped 5 bases, with 12 bases sitting between them. This CDR3 region has 13 residues. The germline V gene encodes CDR1 DFQATT and CDR2 SNEGSKA (reference sequence). The CDR3 nucleotides are TGCAGTGCTAGGGGTGAGGGGGGAGATACGCAGTATTTT. Protein product: CSARGEGGDTQYF.

This clonotype was counted many times. The chain joins TRBV5-1 to TRBJ2-1, with 9 positions matching TRBD2. The CDR3 covers 15 residues. V lost 2 bases and J lost 3; bases outside the gene matches: 3. The germline gives CDR1 SGHRS, CDR2 YFSETQ. CDR3 bases: TGCGCCAGCAGCTTAGAAGCGGGGGGCTACAATGAGCAGTTCTTC. This codes for CASSLEAGGYNEQFF.

This clonotype occurred many times. This rearrangement joins TRBV7-2 to TRBJ1-5, with 7 bases fitting TRBD1. CDR1 and CDR2 (germline): SGHTA, FQGNSA. This CDR3 is built from 13 residues. With 5 bases clipped from V and 5 bases from J, the junction kept 3 bases outside the gene matches. CDR3: CASSPQGDQPQHF. CDR3 in DNA: TGTGCCAGCAGCCCTCAGGGGGATCAGCCCCAGCATTTT.

This clonotype was seen repeatedly, ten times or more. This rearrangement joins TRBV24-1 to TRBJ1-5, with TRBD1 matching over 10 bases. Germline V gene lookup returns CDR1 KGHDR and CDR2 SFDVKD. V was clipped by 9 bases and J by 5 bases; unmatched bases: 6. CDR3 length equals 14 residues. The CDR3 reads CATPGQGEDQPQHF. As DNA, the CDR3 is TGTGCCACCCCTGGACAGGGGGAAGATCAGCCCCAGCATTTT.

The rearrangement uses TRBV12-3 or TRBV12-4 and TRBJ1-2; the D is unclear. This CDR3 has 14 amino acids. V was trimmed by 3 bases and J by 4 bases, leaving 12 bases between them. The CDR3 coding sequence is TGTGCCAGCAGTTTGAAAGGATCAGGCTATGGCTACACCTTC. Its translation is CASSLKGSGYGYTF.

There are many counts of this clonotype. The J gene is TRBJ1-2, the V gene TRBV6-5; 9 bases line up with TRBD1. With V trimmed by 5 bases and J by 0 bases, 4 bases remained unmatched. Germline CDR1 reads MNHEY; CDR2 reads SVGAGI. The CDR3 is 15 residues long. For the CDR3, the DNA is TGTGCCAGCAGTAAGGGACAGGGAGCTAACTATGGCTACACCTTC. Translating it yields CASSKGQGANYGYTF.

This clonotype showed up just a few times. CDR3 loop: CASLGPGQGRRYGYTF. The CDR3 DNA sequence: TGTGCCAGTCTTGGCCCGGGACAGGGTAGAAGGTATGGCTACACCTTC. The J gene is TRBJ1-2, the V gene TRBV19, with 9 bases lining up with TRBD1. The CDR3 runs to 16 residues. With V trimmed by 8 bases and J by 5 bases, 15 bases remained unmatched. Germline lookup yields CDR1 LNHDA and CDR2 SQIVND (reference sequence).

This clonotype came up a few times. The rearrangement links TRBV5-1 to TRBJ2-3, with no clear D. There are 14 residues in the CDR3. Trimming left V 6 bases short and J 3 bases short, with 14 bases between. Germline CDR1 and CDR2: SGHRS and YFSETQ. The DNA of the CDR3 is TGCGCCAGCACCCTACTGACCCAGACAGATACGCAGTATTTT. It translates to CASTLLTQTDTQYF.

This clonotype has ten or more counts. This chain links TRBV4-2 with TRBJ1-1, with 11 bases that match TRBD1. The trim removed 5 bases at V and 5 bases at J, leaving 7 bases unmatched. The germline V gene encodes CDR1 LGHNA and CDR2 YNFKEQ. This CDR3 is built from 15 residues. The CDR3 protein is CASSIGQGAPTEAFF. CDR3 sequence (DNA): TGTGCCAGCAGCATCGGACAGGGGGCGCCGACTGAAGCTTTCTTT.

This clonotype was counted many times. The chain is built from TRBV11-2 and TRBJ2-1, with 9 bases fitting TRBD2. In germline, CDR1 is SGHAT, CDR2 FQNNGV. This CDR3 region has 14 residues. Trimming cost V 2 bases and J 6 bases; bases outside gene matches: 2. The CDR3 reads CASSLMRGGNEQFF. The CDR3 DNA reads TGTGCCAGCAGCTTAATGCGGGGGGGCAATGAGCAGTTCTTC.

This clonotype was found a few times. The rearrangement joins TRBV7-9 to TRBJ2-7; 8 bases agree with TRBD1. CDR1 is SEHNR, CDR2 FQNEAQ, per germline (reference sequence). Losses at the gene ends were 4 bases for V and 7 bases for J; bases not matched to a gene: 6. The CDR3 runs to 13 residues. CDR3 nucleotide sequence: TGTGCCAGCAGCTCGACAGGGGCCGGGGAGCAGTACTTC. Protein product: CASSSTGAGEQYF.

In the case of this clonotype: A much larger clone lies one base from this, so it may be a read error. This chain links TRBV4-3 with TRBJ1-1; D uncertain. CDR3 size: 16 residues. V lost 0 bases to trimming and J lost 3 bases, with 14 bases between them. Germline loops: CDR1 LGHNA, CDR2 YSLEER. The CDR3 DNA reads as TGCGCCAGCAGCCAAGAGATCTTTAGGGTTTACACTGAAGCTTTCTTT. Translating it yields CASSQEIFRVYTEAFF.

This clonotype was detected ten times or more. This rearrangement joins TRBV5-4 to TRBJ2-2; 7 nucleotides agree with TRBD1. Germline loops: CDR1 SGHNT, CDR2 YYREEE (reference sequence). Trimming removed 2 bases from V and 2 bases from J; junction bases left unmatched: 6. The CDR3 totals 16 residues. CDR3 protein: CASSFRQGPNTGELFF. Written as DNA, the CDR3 is TGTGCCAGCAGCTTCCGACAGGGACCCAACACCGGGGAGCTGTTTTTT.

At least ten counts were recorded for this clonotype. The rearrangement links TRBV29-1 to TRBJ1-2; no reliable D call. Trimming took 1 base from V and 8 from J, leaving 11 bases between them. CDR1 SQVTM and CDR2 ANQGSEA come from the germline V gene. CDR3 length: 12 residues. Here the CDR3 DNA reads TGCAGCGTTGAAGGGACCCTTGGAGGCTACACCTTC. Translation gives CSVEGTLGGYTF.

This clonotype showed up many times. The chain has TRBV9 and TRBJ2-1, with no clear D. V lost 8 bases, J lost 10 bases, and 19 bases lay in between. CDR1 is SGDLS and CDR2 is YYNGEE in the germline V gene. CDR3 length equals 13 residues. This chain's CDR3 is CASGRTVNEEQFF. The CDR3 nucleotides read TGTGCCAGTGGGCGAACCGTTAATGAGGAGCAGTTCTTC. The entire variable domain, with the rest obtained from reference TRBV9 and TRBJ2-1, is as follows: DSGVTQTPKHLITATGQRVTLRCSPRSGDLSVYWYQQSLDQGLQFLIQYYNGEERAKGNILERFSAQQFPDLHSELNLSSLELGDSALYFCASGRTVNEEQFFGPGTRLTVL.

V is TRBV27 and J is TRBJ2-3; 8 bases line up with TRBD2. The CDR3 is 14 residues long. CDR1 MNHEY and CDR2 SMNVEV come from the germline V gene (reference sequence). J lost 4 bases, V lost 6 bases, and 6 bases had no gene match. The CDR3 nucleotides are TGTGCCAGCAGGAAAAGCGGGGGCCCAGATACGCAGTATTTT. Residues: CASRKSGGPDTQYF.

This clonotype occurred many times. V and J are TRBV7-2 and TRBJ2-3; TRBD2 might be the D (5 bases). The CDR3 runs 17 residues. CDR1 and CDR2 (germline): SGHTA, FQGNSA. Trimming stripped 2 bases from V and 4 bases from J, with 19 bases between. The CDR3 coding sequence is TGTGCCAGCAGCTTATTCAATAGTGTCGGGATGGCAGATACGCAGTATTTT. Its translation is CASSLFNSVGMADTQYF.

The sample holds many counts of this clonotype. The chain is built from TRBV3-1 and TRBJ2-7, with no clear D. The CDR3 totals 15 residues. V shed 2 bases and J shed 3 bases, with 14 bases lying between them. Germline V gives CDR1 LGHDT, CDR2 YNNKEL (reference sequence). For the CDR3, the DNA is TGTGCCAGCAGCCAAAGTCCAGGTGGCAGCTACGAGCAGTACTTC. Amino acid sequence: CASSQSPGGSYEQYF.

Only a few counts were recorded for this clonotype. The CDR3 spells CASSSRTGIGGYTF. In DNA form, the CDR3 reads TGTGCCAGCAGCTCCCGGACAGGGATCGGGGGCTACACCTTC. The gene calls are TRBV5-5 and TRBJ1-2; TRBD1 aligns across 8 bases. V was pared by 3 bases and J by 8 bases, with 9 bases of the junction left unmatched. Germline CDR1 is SGHKS and CDR2 is YYEKEE (reference sequence). This CDR3 has 14 residues.